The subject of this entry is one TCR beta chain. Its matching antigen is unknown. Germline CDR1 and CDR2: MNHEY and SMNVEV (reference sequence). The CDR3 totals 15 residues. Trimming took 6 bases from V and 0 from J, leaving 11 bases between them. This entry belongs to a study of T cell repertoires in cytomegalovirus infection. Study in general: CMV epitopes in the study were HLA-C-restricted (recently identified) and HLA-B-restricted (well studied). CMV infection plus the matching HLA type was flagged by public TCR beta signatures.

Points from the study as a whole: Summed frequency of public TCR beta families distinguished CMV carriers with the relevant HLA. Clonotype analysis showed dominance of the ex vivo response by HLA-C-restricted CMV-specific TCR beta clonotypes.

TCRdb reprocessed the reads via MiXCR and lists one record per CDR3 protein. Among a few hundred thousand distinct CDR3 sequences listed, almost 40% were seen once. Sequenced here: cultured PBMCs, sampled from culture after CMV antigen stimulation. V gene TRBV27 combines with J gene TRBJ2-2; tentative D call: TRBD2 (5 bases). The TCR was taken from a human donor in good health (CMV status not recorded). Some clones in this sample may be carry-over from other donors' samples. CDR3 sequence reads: CASSREGPNTGELFF. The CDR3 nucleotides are TGTGCCAGCAGCCGAGAGGGCCCGAACACCGGGGAGCTGTTTTTT.